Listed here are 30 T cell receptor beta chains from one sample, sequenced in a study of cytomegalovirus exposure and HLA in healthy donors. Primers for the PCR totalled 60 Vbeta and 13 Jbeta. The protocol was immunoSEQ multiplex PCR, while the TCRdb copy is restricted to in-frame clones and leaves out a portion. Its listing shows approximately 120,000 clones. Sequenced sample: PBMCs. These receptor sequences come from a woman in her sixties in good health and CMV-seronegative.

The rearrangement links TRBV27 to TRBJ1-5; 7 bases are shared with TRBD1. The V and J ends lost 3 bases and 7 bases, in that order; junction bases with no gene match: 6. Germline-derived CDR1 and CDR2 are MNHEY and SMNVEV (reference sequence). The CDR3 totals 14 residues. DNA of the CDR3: TGTGCCAGCAGTTTGAAGGGGGCAGGCCAGCCCCAGCATTTT. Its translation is CASSLKGAGQPQHF.

CDR3 residues: CASSLAGVSYEQYF. The CDR3 DNA follows: TGTGCCAGCAGTTTAGCGGGAGTTTCCTACGAGCAGTACTTC. The chain links TRBV28 to TRBJ2-7, with 7 nucleotides matching TRBD2. This CDR3 comprises 14 residues. Germline CDR1 is MDHEN and CDR2 is SYDVKM. Trimming at V came to 2 bases and at J to 1 base, leaving 2 bases not matched to a gene.

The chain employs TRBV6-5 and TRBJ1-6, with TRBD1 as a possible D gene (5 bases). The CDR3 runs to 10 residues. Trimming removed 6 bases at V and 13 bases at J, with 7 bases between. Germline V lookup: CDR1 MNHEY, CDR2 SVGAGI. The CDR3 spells CASRGTPLHF. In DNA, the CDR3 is TGTGCCAGCAGGGGGACTCCCCTCCACTTT.

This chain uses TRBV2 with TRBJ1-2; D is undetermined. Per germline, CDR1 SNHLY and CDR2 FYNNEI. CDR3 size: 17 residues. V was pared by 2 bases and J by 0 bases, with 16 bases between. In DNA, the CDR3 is TGTGCCAGCAGTGAACAGACGTCAGGTCGTACTAACTATGGCTACACCTTC. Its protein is CASSEQTSGRTNYGYTF.

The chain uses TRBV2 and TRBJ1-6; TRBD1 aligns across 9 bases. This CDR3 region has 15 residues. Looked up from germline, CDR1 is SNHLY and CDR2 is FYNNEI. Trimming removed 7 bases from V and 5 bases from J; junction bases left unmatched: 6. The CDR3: CASIRDRVHNSPLHF. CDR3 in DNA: TGTGCCAGCATTAGGGACAGGGTCCATAATTCACCCCTCCACTTT.

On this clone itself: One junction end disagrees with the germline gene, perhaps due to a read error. The CDR3 DNA is TGCGCCAGCAGCCAGGGACGGGAGACTTACACTGAGCAGTTCTTC. Translation gives CASSQGRETYTEQFF. V is TRBV4-1 and J is TRBJ2-1; the D gene is possibly TRBD2 (6 bases). Per the germline V gene, CDR1 is MGHRA and CDR2 is YSYEKL. There are 15 residues in the CDR3.

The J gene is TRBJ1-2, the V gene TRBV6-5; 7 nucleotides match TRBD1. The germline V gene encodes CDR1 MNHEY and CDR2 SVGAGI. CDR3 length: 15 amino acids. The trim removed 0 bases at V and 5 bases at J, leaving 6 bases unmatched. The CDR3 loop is CASSYSARGSYGYTF. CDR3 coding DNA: TGTGCCAGCAGTTACTCGGCCAGGGGGTCTTATGGCTACACCTTC.

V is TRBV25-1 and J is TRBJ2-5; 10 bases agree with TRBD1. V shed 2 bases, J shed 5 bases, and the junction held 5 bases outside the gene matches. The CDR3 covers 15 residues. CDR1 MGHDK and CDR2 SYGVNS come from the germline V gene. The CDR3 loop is CASSEAGQGVETQYF. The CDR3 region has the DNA TGTGCCAGCAGTGAAGCCGGACAGGGGGTTGAGACCCAGTACTTC. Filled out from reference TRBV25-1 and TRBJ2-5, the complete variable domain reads EADIYQTPRYLVIGTGKKITLECSQTMGHDKMYWYQQDPGMELHLIHYSYGVNSTEKGDLSSESTVSRIRTEHFPLTLESARPSHTSQYLCASSEAGQGVETQYFGPGTRLLVL.

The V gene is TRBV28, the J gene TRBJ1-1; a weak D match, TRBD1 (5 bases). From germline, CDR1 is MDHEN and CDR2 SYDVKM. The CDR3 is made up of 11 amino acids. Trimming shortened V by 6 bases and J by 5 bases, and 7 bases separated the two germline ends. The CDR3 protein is CASRQDTEAFF. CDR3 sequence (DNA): TGTGCCAGCAGACAGGATACTGAAGCTTTCTTT.

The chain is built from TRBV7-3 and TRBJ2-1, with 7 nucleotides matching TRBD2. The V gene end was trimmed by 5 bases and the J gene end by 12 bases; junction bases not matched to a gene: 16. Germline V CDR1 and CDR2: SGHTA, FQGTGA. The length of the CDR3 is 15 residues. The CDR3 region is CASSQTQEAGIRQFF. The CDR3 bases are TGTGCCAGCAGCCAAACCCAAGAAGCGGGAATCCGGCAGTTCTTC.

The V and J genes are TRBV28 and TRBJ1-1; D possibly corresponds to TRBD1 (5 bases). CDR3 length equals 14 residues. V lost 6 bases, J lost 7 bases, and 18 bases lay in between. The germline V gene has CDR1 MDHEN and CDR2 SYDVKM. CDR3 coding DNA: TGTGCCAGCAGCTACACAAACACAGGTGGTGAAGCTTTCTTT. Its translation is CASSYTNTGGEAFF.

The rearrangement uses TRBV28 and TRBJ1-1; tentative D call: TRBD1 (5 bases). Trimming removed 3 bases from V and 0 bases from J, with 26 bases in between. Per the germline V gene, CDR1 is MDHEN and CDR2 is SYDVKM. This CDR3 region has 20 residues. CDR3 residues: CASSFSPGRRGGRLNTEAFF. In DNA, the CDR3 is TGTGCCAGCAGTTTTAGTCCGGGCCGACGGGGGGGGAGGTTGAACACTGAAGCTTTCTTT. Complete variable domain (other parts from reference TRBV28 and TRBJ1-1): DVKVTQSSRYLVKRTGEKVFLECVQDMDHENMFWYRQDPGLGLRLIYFSYDVKMKEKGDIPEGYSVSREKKERFSLILESASTNQTSMYLCASSFSPGRRGGRLNTEAFFGQGTRLTVV.

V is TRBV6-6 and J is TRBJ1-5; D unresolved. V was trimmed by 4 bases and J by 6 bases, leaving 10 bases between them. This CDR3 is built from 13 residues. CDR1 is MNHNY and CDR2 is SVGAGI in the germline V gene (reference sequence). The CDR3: CASSLEPGQPQHF. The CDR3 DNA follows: TGTGCCAGCAGTTTGGAGCCTGGTCAGCCCCAGCATTTT.

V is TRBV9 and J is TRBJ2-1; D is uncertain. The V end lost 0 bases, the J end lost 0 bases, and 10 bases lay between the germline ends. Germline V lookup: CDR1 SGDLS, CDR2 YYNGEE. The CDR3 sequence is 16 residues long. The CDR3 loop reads CASSVASAFSYNEQFF. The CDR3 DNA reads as TGTGCCAGCAGCGTAGCCTCCGCGTTCTCCTACAATGAGCAGTTCTTC.

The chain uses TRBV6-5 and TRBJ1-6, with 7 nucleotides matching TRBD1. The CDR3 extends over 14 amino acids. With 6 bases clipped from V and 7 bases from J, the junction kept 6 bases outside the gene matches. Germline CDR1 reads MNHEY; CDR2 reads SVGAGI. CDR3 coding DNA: TGTGCCAGCAGCCGCGGGACAGCCAATTCACCCCTCCACTTT. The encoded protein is CASSRGTANSPLHF.

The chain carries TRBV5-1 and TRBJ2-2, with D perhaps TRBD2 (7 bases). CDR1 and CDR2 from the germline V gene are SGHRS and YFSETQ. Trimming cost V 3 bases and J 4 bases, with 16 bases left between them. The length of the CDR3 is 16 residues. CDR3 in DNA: TGCGCCAGCAGCTCCCCTCAGGGAGGGGGCACCGGGGAGCTGTTTTTT. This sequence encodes CASSSPQGGGTGELFF.

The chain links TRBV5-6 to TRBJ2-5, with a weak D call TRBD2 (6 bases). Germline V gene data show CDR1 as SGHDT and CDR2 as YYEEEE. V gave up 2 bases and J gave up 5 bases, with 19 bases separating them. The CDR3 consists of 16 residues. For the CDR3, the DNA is TGTGCCAGCAGCTTCCTGGGCGAGCGGGTTGGTGAGACCCAGTACTTC. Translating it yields CASSFLGERVGETQYF.

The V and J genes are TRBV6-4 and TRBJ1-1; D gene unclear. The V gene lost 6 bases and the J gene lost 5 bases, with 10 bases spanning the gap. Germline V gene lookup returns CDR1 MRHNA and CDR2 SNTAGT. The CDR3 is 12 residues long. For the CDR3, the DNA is TGTGCCAGCAGAGGTCCGGGGACTGAAGCTTTCTTT. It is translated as CASRGPGTEAFF.

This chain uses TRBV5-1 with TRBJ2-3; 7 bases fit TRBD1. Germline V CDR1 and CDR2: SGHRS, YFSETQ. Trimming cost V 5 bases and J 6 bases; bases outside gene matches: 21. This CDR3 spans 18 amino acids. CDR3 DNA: TGCGCCAGCAGTTTTGGACAGGCCGCTGATGCCCTAGGGGATACGCAGTATTTT. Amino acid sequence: CASSFGQAADALGDTQYF.

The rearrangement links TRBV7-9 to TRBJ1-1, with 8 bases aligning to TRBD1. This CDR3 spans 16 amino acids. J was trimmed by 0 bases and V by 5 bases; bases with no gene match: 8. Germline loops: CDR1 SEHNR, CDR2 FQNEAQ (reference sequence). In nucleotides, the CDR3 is TGTGCCAGCAGCCCAGGTCGGGGACAGGTGAACACTGAAGCTTTCTTT. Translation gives CASSPGRGQVNTEAFF.

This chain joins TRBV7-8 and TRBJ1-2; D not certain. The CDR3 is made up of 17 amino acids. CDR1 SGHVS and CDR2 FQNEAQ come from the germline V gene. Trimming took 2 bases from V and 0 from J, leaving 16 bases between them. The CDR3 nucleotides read TGTGCCAGCAGCTTATCGTTAATCCGGGAAGCTAACTATGGCTACACCTTC. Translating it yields CASSLSLIREANYGYTF.

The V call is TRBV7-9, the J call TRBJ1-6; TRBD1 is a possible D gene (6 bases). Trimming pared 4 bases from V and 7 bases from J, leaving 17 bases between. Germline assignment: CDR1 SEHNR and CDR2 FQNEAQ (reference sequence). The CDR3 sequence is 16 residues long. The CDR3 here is CASSSLRGSGNSPLHF. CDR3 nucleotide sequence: TGTGCCAGCAGCTCCCTGAGGGGGTCAGGGAATTCACCCCTCCACTTT.

The CDR3: CASILWGHTEAFF. The CDR3 DNA reads as TGTGCCAGTATCCTTTGGGGGCACACTGAAGCTTTCTTT. The chain carries TRBV19 and TRBJ1-1; the D gene is possibly TRBD1 (6 bases). The CDR3 spans 13 residues. V lost 7 bases, J lost 3 bases, and 12 bases lay in between. Germline CDR1 and CDR2: LNHDA and SQIVND (reference sequence). The whole variable domain, remainder taken from reference TRBV19 and TRBJ1-1, is DGGITQSPKYLFRKEGQNVTLSCEQNLNHDAMYWYRQDPGQGLRLIYYSQIVNDFQKGDIAEGYSVSREKKESFPLTVTSAQKNPTAFYLCASILWGHTEAFFGQGTRLTVV.

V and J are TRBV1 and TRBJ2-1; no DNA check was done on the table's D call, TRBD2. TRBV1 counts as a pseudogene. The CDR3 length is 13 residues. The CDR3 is CTSSQWGDDEQFF. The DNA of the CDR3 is TGCACCAGCAGCCAATGGGGGGACGATGAGCAGTTCTTC.

The CDR3, as DNA: TGTGCCAGCAGATCTACAGTGGCCAAGGGCTACACCTTC. This translates into CASRSTVAKGYTF. The chain combines TRBV27 with TRBJ1-2, with D unclear. Per the germline V gene, CDR1 is MNHEY and CDR2 is SMNVEV (reference sequence). V lost 6 bases, J lost 8 bases, and 16 bases lay in between. The CDR3 covers 13 residues.

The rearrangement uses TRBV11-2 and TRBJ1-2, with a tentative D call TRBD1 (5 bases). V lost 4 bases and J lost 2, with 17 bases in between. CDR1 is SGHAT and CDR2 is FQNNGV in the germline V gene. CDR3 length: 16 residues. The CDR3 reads CASSSLSGVPNYGYTF. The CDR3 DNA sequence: TGTGCCAGCAGCTCCCTATCGGGGGTTCCAAACTATGGCTACACCTTC.

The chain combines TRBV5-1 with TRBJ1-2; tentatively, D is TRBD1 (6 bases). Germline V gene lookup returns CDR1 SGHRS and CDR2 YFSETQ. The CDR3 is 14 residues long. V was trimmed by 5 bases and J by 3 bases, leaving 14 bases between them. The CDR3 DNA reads TGCGCCAGCAGAATCGACAGGAGTGACTATGGCTACACCTTC. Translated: CASRIDRSDYGYTF.

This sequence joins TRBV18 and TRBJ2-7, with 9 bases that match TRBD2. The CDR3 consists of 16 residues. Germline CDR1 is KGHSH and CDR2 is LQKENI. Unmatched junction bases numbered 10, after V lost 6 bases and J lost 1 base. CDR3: CASSLGDLAGSYEQYF. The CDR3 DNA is TGTGCCAGCTCGCTCGGAGACCTAGCGGGATCCTACGAGCAGTACTTC.

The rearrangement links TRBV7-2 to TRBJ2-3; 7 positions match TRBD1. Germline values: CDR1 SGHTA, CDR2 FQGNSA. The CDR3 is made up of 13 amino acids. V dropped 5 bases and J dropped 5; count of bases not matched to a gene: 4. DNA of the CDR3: TGTGCCAGCAGCGTAGGGACAGTAGATACGCAGTATTTT. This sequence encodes CASSVGTVDTQYF.

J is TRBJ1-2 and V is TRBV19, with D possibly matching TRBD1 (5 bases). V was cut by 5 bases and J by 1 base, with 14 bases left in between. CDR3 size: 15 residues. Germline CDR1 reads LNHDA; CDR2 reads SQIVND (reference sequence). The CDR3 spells CASSSPGTVNYGYTF. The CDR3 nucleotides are TGTGCCAGTAGTTCCCCCGGGACTGTTAACTATGGCTACACCTTC.